Listed below are T cell receptor beta chains from one sample, sequenced in a study of sequential checkpoint blockade in melanoma. Clones were read by immunoSEQ multiplex PCR, and TCRdb kept only the in-frame ones, dropping some. The table records fewer than 40,000 clones, about 88% of them present only once. The sequencing here drew on CD8+ T cells sorted from blood (inferred from file names), taken from a patient given nivolumab and ipilimumab in sequence. The receptors here all came from a human donor with melanoma. Both conserved end residues are part of each CDR3. The order of the fields is CDR3 DNA, CDR3 protein, clone size, D gene, J gene, V gene, CDR3 length. The D gene is left open where the match is weak. Clone size is shown for a subset of rows, as once, few, many or a class of expanded clone.

cdr3_nt: TGTGCCAGTAGGAGCGGGAGGATTAATGAGCAGTTCTTC
cdr3_aa: CASRSGRINEQFF
clone_size: -
d_call: TRBD2
j_call: TRBJ2-1
v_call: TRBV19
cdr3_length: 13

cdr3_nt: TGTGCCAGCTCCCGGACTAGCCGGCAGTTCTTC
cdr3_aa: CASSRTSRQFF
clone_size: -
d_call: TRBD2
j_call: TRBJ2-1
v_call: TRBV2
cdr3_length: 11

cdr3_nt: TGTGCCAGCAGCTCCAAGGCGGGACCGAACACCGGGGAGCTGTTTTTT
cdr3_aa: CASSSKAGPNTGELFF
clone_size: -
d_call: -
j_call: TRBJ2-2
v_call: TRBV7-2
cdr3_length: 16

cdr3_nt: TGTGCCAGCAGTGAGATCGTTTGGCATGAGCAGTTCTTC
cdr3_aa: CASSEIVWHEQFF
clone_size: -
d_call: -
j_call: TRBJ2-1
v_call: TRBV2
cdr3_length: 13

cdr3_nt: TGTGCCAGTAGTTGGCTAGCGGAGAACACCGGGGAGCTGTTTTTT
cdr3_aa: CASSWLAENTGELFF
clone_size: -
d_call: TRBD2
j_call: TRBJ2-2
v_call: TRBV19
cdr3_length: 15

cdr3_nt: TGCGCCAGCAGCGAGCACAGGGGAAGTTCGGTTGGCTACACCTTC
cdr3_aa: CASSEHRGSSVGYTF
clone_size: few
d_call: TRBD1
j_call: TRBJ1-2
v_call: TRBV5-1
cdr3_length: 15

cdr3_nt: TGTGCCAGCAGCTTGGCGTCTAGCGGGCTCAGCACCGGGGAGCTGTTTTTT
cdr3_aa: CASSLASSGLSTGELFF
clone_size: -
d_call: TRBD2
j_call: TRBJ2-2
v_call: TRBV5-6
cdr3_length: 17

cdr3_nt: TGTGCCAGCAGCTTTAGTGGTAGCATAGAGACCCAGTACTTC
cdr3_aa: CASSFSGSIETQYF
clone_size: -
d_call: -
j_call: TRBJ2-5
v_call: TRBV9
cdr3_length: 14

cdr3_nt: TGTGCCAGCAGTTCCCGCGGCGGGAACACTGAAGCTTTCTTT
cdr3_aa: CASSSRGGNTEAFF
clone_size: -
d_call: -
j_call: TRBJ1-1
v_call: TRBV27
cdr3_length: 14

cdr3_nt: TGCGCCAGCAGAACCCCGGACAGAATAGGAAGAGGGAGCACAGATACGCAGTATTTT
cdr3_aa: CASRTPDRIGRGSTDTQYF
clone_size: once
d_call: -
j_call: TRBJ2-3
v_call: TRBV5-1
cdr3_length: 19

cdr3_nt: TGTGCCAGCAGCCCAGGTGGAGGGAACACCATATATTTT
cdr3_aa: CASSPGGGNTIYF
clone_size: -
d_call: -
j_call: TRBJ1-3
v_call: TRBV9
cdr3_length: 13

cdr3_nt: TGTGCCAGTAGTATCATAGGACTAGCGGAGGGGAACATTCAGTACTTC
cdr3_aa: CASSIIGLAEGNIQYF
clone_size: -
d_call: TRBD2
j_call: TRBJ2-4
v_call: TRBV19
cdr3_length: 16

cdr3_nt: TGTGCCAGCAGCTCCCGCGAGGCAGGGGGCGATGGGGACACTGAAGCTTTCTTT
cdr3_aa: CASSSREAGGDGDTEAFF
clone_size: -
d_call: TRBD1
j_call: TRBJ1-1
v_call: TRBV7-9
cdr3_length: 18

cdr3_nt: TGTGCCAGCAGGCCCGGGACTAGCGGGGAGACCCAGTACTTC
cdr3_aa: CASRPGTSGETQYF
clone_size: -
d_call: TRBD2
j_call: TRBJ2-5
v_call: TRBV6-1
cdr3_length: 14

cdr3_nt: TGTGCCAGCAGTTTTCGGTTGAGCGGGGAAATAAGCACAGATACGCAGTATTTT
cdr3_aa: CASSFRLSGEISTDTQYF
clone_size: once
d_call: TRBD2
j_call: TRBJ2-3
v_call: TRBV27
cdr3_length: 18

cdr3_nt: TGTGCCAGCAGCGCTAGCGGGTGGTACGAGCAGTACTTC
cdr3_aa: CASSASGWYEQYF
clone_size: -
d_call: TRBD2
j_call: TRBJ2-7
v_call: TRBV9
cdr3_length: 13

cdr3_nt: TGTGCCAGTACCCGATATCCCGGCGGTGGTGATGAGCAGTTCTTC
cdr3_aa: CASTRYPGGGDEQFF
clone_size: -
d_call: -
j_call: TRBJ2-1
v_call: TRBV19
cdr3_length: 15

cdr3_nt: TGTGCCAGCAGTCCCGGGACAGGGGTCTACAATGAGCAGTTCTTC
cdr3_aa: CASSPGTGVYNEQFF
clone_size: once
d_call: TRBD1
j_call: TRBJ2-1
v_call: TRBV2
cdr3_length: 15

cdr3_nt: TGCGCCAGCAGCTTGGGAGGGATAAACTATGGCTACACCTTC
cdr3_aa: CASSLGGINYGYTF
clone_size: -
d_call: -
j_call: TRBJ1-2
v_call: TRBV5-1
cdr3_length: 14

cdr3_nt: TGTGCCAGCAGCTCTTCGGAGAGCTCCTACGAGCAGTACTTC
cdr3_aa: CASSSSESSYEQYF
clone_size: -
d_call: -
j_call: TRBJ2-7
v_call: TRBV7-9
cdr3_length: 14

cdr3_nt: TGTGCCAGCAGCCAGAGGGACAGGGTTCCAGCGGGAGGTTACAATGAGCAGTTCTTC
cdr3_aa: CASSQRDRVPAGGYNEQFF
clone_size: -
d_call: -
j_call: TRBJ2-1
v_call: TRBV4-2
cdr3_length: 19

cdr3_nt: TGTGCCAGCAGCTTAGGCCAGAGGACTGAAGCTTTCTTT
cdr3_aa: CASSLGQRTEAFF
clone_size: once
d_call: -
j_call: TRBJ1-1
v_call: TRBV11-2
cdr3_length: 13

cdr3_nt: TGTGCCAGCAGTTCCGCGGGGAGTGTTGGCTACACCTTC
cdr3_aa: CASSSAGSVGYTF
clone_size: -
d_call: -
j_call: TRBJ1-2
v_call: TRBV28
cdr3_length: 13

cdr3_nt: TGTGCCAGCAGTGGGACCGGGACTAGCGGCCACACCGGGGAGCTGTTTTTT
cdr3_aa: CASSGTGTSGHTGELFF
clone_size: -
d_call: TRBD2
j_call: TRBJ2-2
v_call: TRBV27
cdr3_length: 17

cdr3_nt: TGTGCCAGTAGTATCGGTACAGGGACTAGCAATCAGCCCCAGCATTTT
cdr3_aa: CASSIGTGTSNQPQHF
clone_size: once
d_call: -
j_call: TRBJ1-5
v_call: TRBV19
cdr3_length: 16

cdr3_nt: TGTGCCAGCAGTTACTCCTCTAGCGGAAACTACGAGCAGTACTTC
cdr3_aa: CASSYSSSGNYEQYF
clone_size: -
d_call: TRBD2
j_call: TRBJ2-7
v_call: TRBV6-5
cdr3_length: 15

cdr3_nt: TGTGCCAGCAGCCAAACAACGACTAGCGGGAGCACAGATACGCAGTATTTT
cdr3_aa: CASSQTTTSGSTDTQYF
clone_size: -
d_call: TRBD2
j_call: TRBJ2-3
v_call: TRBV16
cdr3_length: 17

cdr3_nt: TGTGCCAGCAGCCCGGGGGGTACCCTCACAGATACGCAGTATTTT
cdr3_aa: CASSPGGTLTDTQYF
clone_size: -
d_call: TRBD2
j_call: TRBJ2-3
v_call: TRBV6-5
cdr3_length: 15

cdr3_nt: TGTGCCAGCAGTGAAGCGACAGGGTTTTACTCCTACGAGCAGTACTTC
cdr3_aa: CASSEATGFYSYEQYF
clone_size: -
d_call: TRBD1
j_call: TRBJ2-7
v_call: TRBV6-1
cdr3_length: 16

cdr3_nt: TGTGCCAGCAGCTTAGGATACGCGGGACAGGGGATTGATCAGCCCCAGCATTTT
cdr3_aa: CASSLGYAGQGIDQPQHF
clone_size: -
d_call: TRBD1
j_call: TRBJ1-5
v_call: TRBV7-2
cdr3_length: 18

cdr3_nt: TGTGCCAGTAGTCAGCAGGGTGGCACCTACGAGCAGTACTTC
cdr3_aa: CASSQQGGTYEQYF
clone_size: -
d_call: -
j_call: TRBJ2-7
v_call: TRBV19
cdr3_length: 14

cdr3_nt: TGTGCTAGTGGTTTGGGGGCCGGTCAGCCCCAGCATTTT
cdr3_aa: CASGLGAGQPQHF
clone_size: -
d_call: -
j_call: TRBJ1-5
v_call: TRBV12-5
cdr3_length: 13

cdr3_nt: TGTGCCAGCTCACCACAAGCGCTGGACAGTGGGAGCACAGATACGCAGTATTTT
cdr3_aa: CASSPQALDSGSTDTQYF
clone_size: -
d_call: -
j_call: TRBJ2-3
v_call: TRBV18
cdr3_length: 18

cdr3_nt: TGTGCCAGCAGTGACACCTCTCTGAACACTGAAGCTTTCTTT
cdr3_aa: CASSDTSLNTEAFF
clone_size: -
d_call: -
j_call: TRBJ1-1
v_call: TRBV6-5
cdr3_length: 14

cdr3_nt: TGTGCCAGCAGACAGAACAATGAGCAGTTCTTC
cdr3_aa: CASRQNNEQFF
clone_size: -
d_call: -
j_call: TRBJ2-1
v_call: TRBV7-9
cdr3_length: 11

cdr3_nt: TGTGCCAGCAGCGCATTCTCCGGGACTAGCTACGAGCAGTACTTC
cdr3_aa: CASSAFSGTSYEQYF
clone_size: once
d_call: TRBD2
j_call: TRBJ2-7
v_call: TRBV9
cdr3_length: 15

cdr3_nt: TGTGCCAGCAGTCCTACTAGCGGGAGTACCTACGAGCAGTACTTC
cdr3_aa: CASSPTSGSTYEQYF
clone_size: -
d_call: TRBD2
j_call: TRBJ2-7
v_call: TRBV27
cdr3_length: 15

cdr3_nt: TGTGCCAGCAGCTCCCGGGAGACCCAGTACTTC
cdr3_aa: CASSSRETQYF
clone_size: -
d_call: -
j_call: TRBJ2-5
v_call: TRBV7-9
cdr3_length: 11

cdr3_nt: TGTGCCAGCAGTCCCCTGGGGGACAGGAATGAAAAACTGTTTTTT
cdr3_aa: CASSPLGDRNEKLFF
clone_size: -
d_call: TRBD1
j_call: TRBJ1-4
v_call: TRBV28
cdr3_length: 15

cdr3_nt: TGTGCCAGCAGCTTGCCGCACCGGGTGTCACCCCTCCACTTT
cdr3_aa: CASSLPHRVSPLHF
clone_size: -
d_call: -
j_call: TRBJ1-6
v_call: TRBV5-6
cdr3_length: 14

cdr3_nt: TGTGCCAGCAGTGGAGGAGTAAGCAATCAGCCCCAGCATTTT
cdr3_aa: CASSGGVSNQPQHF
clone_size: -
d_call: -
j_call: TRBJ1-5
v_call: TRBV2
cdr3_length: 14

cdr3_nt: TGTGCCAGCAGTGTAGGGGGCGGTCTAGCGGGAGTCTACGAGCAGTACTTC
cdr3_aa: CASSVGGGLAGVYEQYF
clone_size: -
d_call: TRBD2
j_call: TRBJ2-7
v_call: TRBV6-1
cdr3_length: 17

cdr3_nt: TGTGCCAGCAGCCGAACGGGACAGAACACTGAAGCTTTCTTT
cdr3_aa: CASSRTGQNTEAFF
clone_size: -
d_call: -
j_call: TRBJ1-1
v_call: TRBV7-3
cdr3_length: 14

cdr3_nt: TGTGCCATCAGTGGAGGTTGGGATACGCAGTATTTT
cdr3_aa: CAISGGWDTQYF
clone_size: -
d_call: -
j_call: TRBJ2-3
v_call: TRBV10-3
cdr3_length: 12

cdr3_nt: TGTGCCAGGGGGGGGACTAGCGGGGCAAATGAGCAGTTCTTC
cdr3_aa: CARGGTSGANEQFF
clone_size: -
d_call: TRBD2
j_call: TRBJ2-1
v_call: TRBV2
cdr3_length: 14

cdr3_nt: TGCAGCGTTGGGACAGGTACGCAGCCCCAGCATTTT
cdr3_aa: CSVGTGTQPQHF
clone_size: -
d_call: TRBD1
j_call: TRBJ1-5
v_call: TRBV29-1
cdr3_length: 12

cdr3_nt: TGTGCCAGCAGCTTAGCTCCCTCTAGTTTTGATACGCAGTATTTT
cdr3_aa: CASSLAPSSFDTQYF
clone_size: -
d_call: -
j_call: TRBJ2-3
v_call: TRBV7-9
cdr3_length: 15

cdr3_nt: TGTGCCAGCAGCTTCCGCGGGAGAAGTACAGATACGCAGTATTTT
cdr3_aa: CASSFRGRSTDTQYF
clone_size: -
d_call: TRBD2
j_call: TRBJ2-3
v_call: TRBV5-4
cdr3_length: 15

cdr3_nt: TGTGCCAGCAGTGAATCAGCGGGGACTGAAGCTTTCTTT
cdr3_aa: CASSESAGTEAFF
clone_size: -
d_call: -
j_call: TRBJ1-1
v_call: TRBV25-1
cdr3_length: 13